Sequencing of this T cell receptor (beta chain) was carried out in a study of blood T cell repertoires in COVID-19. Per the germline V gene, CDR1 is MNHNY and CDR2 is SVGAGI (reference sequence). This CDR3 is 15 amino acids long. V was trimmed by 2 bases and J by 4 bases, leaving 12 bases between them. In the study's own analysis: Reference gene primer amplification in the assay estimated nucleated cell counts. The protocol was immunoSEQ multiplex PCR, while the TCRdb copy is restricted to in-frame clones and leaves out a portion. D and trimming were read from the DNA, whereas the V and J calls and clone size are those reported in that table. The table has 88,000 or so clones, 85% to 90% seen once.

The source is a man aged 60 to 69 with acute or convalescent COVID-19. The chain joins TRBV6-6 to TRBJ1-5; perhaps TRBD1 as D (6 bases). The sample taken for sequencing was peripheral blood. The CDR3 sequence is CASSYPGVRNQPQHF. The CDR3 DNA sequence: TGTGCCAGCAGTTACCCAGGGGTCAGGAATCAGCCCCAGCATTTT.